The 16 T cell receptor beta chains below were found in one sample sequenced in a study of T cell clonotyping in hematopoietic cell transplantation. Only in-frame clones appear in the TCRdb table, and some are missing; sequencing was by immunoSEQ multiplex PCR. The sample lists about 27,000 clones, almost 96% occurring once. Sequences were obtained from peripheral blood mononuclear cells. These receptor sequences come from a man aged 50-59 years in good health. Some clones in this sample may be carry-over from other donors' samples.

The rearrangement uses TRBV7-6 and TRBJ1-2; D unresolved. V was pared by 3 bases and J by 2 bases, with 7 bases between. The CDR3 runs 13 residues. Per germline, CDR1 SGHVS and CDR2 FNYEAQ. Here the CDR3 reads CASSLEQNYGYTF. The CDR3 DNA sequence: TGTGCCAGCAGCTTGGAACAGAACTATGGCTACACCTTC.

The gene calls are TRBV27 and TRBJ1-6; D ambiguous. The CDR3 contains 14 residues. Trimming pared 4 bases from V and 14 bases from J, leaving 18 bases between. CDR1 and CDR2 from the germline V gene are MNHEY and SMNVEV (reference sequence). The CDR3 protein is CASSSSTVPSALHF. CDR3 nucleotide sequence: TGTGCCAGCAGTTCATCGACGGTCCCCTCGGCCCTCCACTTT.

The gene calls are TRBV29-1 and TRBJ2-5; a possible D gene is TRBD2 (7 bases). V lost 6 bases and J lost 7, with 9 bases in between. CDR3 length equals 10 residues. The germline CDR1 and CDR2 sequences are SQVTM and ANQGSEA. The CDR3 region is CSVGGRTQYF. Written as DNA, the CDR3 is TGCAGCGTGGGGGGGCGGACCCAGTACTTC. The full variable domain, its missing parts supplied by reference TRBV29-1 and TRBJ2-5, is SAVISQKPSRDICQRGTSLTIQCQVDSQVTMMFWYRQQPGQSLTLIATANQGSEATYESGFVIDKFPISRPNLTFSTLTVSNMSPEDSSIYLCSVGGRTQYFGPGTRLLVL.

The gene calls are TRBV27 and TRBJ2-3; D is unresolved. V lost 0 bases and J lost 0, with 7 bases in between. Germline CDR1 and CDR2: MNHEY and SMNVEV (reference sequence). The CDR3 sequence is 15 residues long. Written as DNA, the CDR3 is TGTGCCAGCAGTTTATCGACGGCTAGCACAGATACGCAGTATTTT. Translating it yields CASSLSTASTDTQYF.

This clone was picked up one time. The DNA for the CDR3 is TGTGCCAGCAGCCAATCAGGTCGCGGAGCGGGTAACACTGAAGCTTTCTTT. Amino acids: CASSQSGRGAGNTEAFF. The chain couples TRBV16 to TRBJ1-1; D unresolved. The CDR3 is 17 amino acids. Germline assignment: CDR1 KGHSY and CDR2 FQNENV. Trimming took 0 bases from V and 2 from J, leaving 16 bases between them.

This chain uses TRBV11-2 with TRBJ2-2; D possibly corresponds to TRBD1 (6 bases). V was pared by 5 bases and J by 2 bases, with 18 bases between. Germline assignment: CDR1 SGHAT and CDR2 FQNNGV. The CDR3 is 17 residues long. The CDR3 DNA follows: TGTGCCAGCAGCCCCTCCTTAGTCAGGGGAAACACCGGGGAGCTGTTTTTT. Its translation: CASSPSLVRGNTGELFF.

The CDR3 DNA sequence: TGTGCCGTACGTTCAGGCGGGGTGAACACTGAAGCTTTCTTT. This gives the protein CAVRSGGVNTEAFF. This chain uses TRBV5-4 with TRBJ1-1, with D uncertain. The CDR3 has 14 residues. The germline V gene has CDR1 SGHNT and CDR2 YYREEE (reference sequence). V was clipped by 10 bases and J by 0 bases, with 16 bases between them.

The V and J genes are TRBV21-1 and TRBJ1-6. TRBV21-1 is shown as a pseudogene. This CDR3 is built from 18 residues. The CDR3 DNA sequence: TGTGCCAGCAGCAAATCGGGAGGGTATGGGGTGAATAATTCACCCCTCCACTTT. It encodes CASSKSGGYGVNNSPLHF.

The chain links TRBV30 to TRBJ1-2; 9 bases are shared with TRBD1. V lost 7 bases and J lost 7; bases outside the gene matches: 13. The length of the CDR3 is 14 residues. Germline V lookup: CDR1 GTSNPN, CDR2 SVGIG (reference sequence). This CDR3 is CAFPLSGQGVGYTF. CDR3 bases: TGTGCCTTCCCGCTTTCGGGACAGGGTGTTGGCTACACCTTC.

Only one count was recorded for this clone. This chain uses TRBV14 with TRBJ1-1, with D uncertain. This CDR3 spans 13 amino acids. With 4 bases removed from V and 4 bases from J, the gap between germline ends came to 10 bases. The germline V gene has CDR1 SGHDN and CDR2 FVKESK. CDR3 region: CASSLNPGTEAFF. The CDR3 DNA reads TGTGCCAGCAGCCTAAACCCAGGCACTGAAGCTTTCTTT.

The J gene is TRBJ2-7, the V gene TRBV30; D ambiguous. The germline V and J ends were trimmed by 3 bases and 6 bases, with 9 bases remaining between them. The CDR3 is 11 residues long. CDR1 is GTSNPN, CDR2 SVGIG, per germline (reference sequence). Here the CDR3 reads CAWSRLGEQYF. The CDR3 region has the DNA TGTGCCTGGAGCAGACTGGGCGAGCAGTACTTC. Using reference TRBV30 and TRBJ2-7 for the parts outside the CDR3, the full variable domain is SQTIHQWPATLVQPVGSPLSLECTVEGTSNPNLYWYRQAAGRGLQLLFYSVGIGQISSEVPQNLSASRPQDRQFILSSKKLLLSDSGFYLCAWSRLGEQYFGPGTRLTVT.

The V call is TRBV7-3, the J call TRBJ1-5, with D unclear. The V end was cut by 3 bases, the J end by 0 bases, with 3 bases between. The CDR3 has 13 residues. Looked up from germline, CDR1 is SGHTA and CDR2 is FQGTGA. This chain's CDR3 is CASSLNSNQPQHF. CDR3 nucleotides: TGTGCCAGCAGCTTGAATAGCAATCAGCCCCAGCATTTT.

This sequence joins TRBV7-2 and TRBJ2-1; TRBD1 might be the D (5 bases). This CDR3 has 16 residues. The V end was cut by 5 bases, the J end by 0 bases, with 14 bases between. Germline V gene sequence: CDR1 SGHTA, CDR2 FQGNSA. CDR3 sequence: CASSPQGVSSYNEQFF. DNA of the CDR3: TGTGCCAGCAGCCCACAAGGGGTGAGCTCCTACAATGAGCAGTTCTTC.

The chain combines TRBV28 with TRBJ1-5; 9 bases match TRBD1. V lost 3 bases and J lost 5; bases outside the gene matches: 5. CDR1 and CDR2 (germline): MDHEN, SYDVKM. The CDR3 consists of 15 residues. This CDR3 reads CASSFIRTGDQPQHF. The DNA for the CDR3 is TGTGCCAGCAGTTTTATTAGGACAGGGGATCAGCCCCAGCATTTT. Complete variable domain (other parts from reference TRBV28 and TRBJ1-5): DVKVTQSSRYLVKRTGEKVFLECVQDMDHENMFWYRQDPGLGLRLIYFSYDVKMKEKGDIPEGYSVSREKKERFSLILESASTNQTSMYLCASSFIRTGDQPQHFGDGTRLSIL.

The chain couples TRBV7-7 to TRBJ2-1; the D gene could be TRBD1 or TRBD2 (5 bases each). CDR1 and CDR2 from the germline V gene are SSHAT and FNYEAQ (reference sequence). With 1 base removed from V and 10 bases from J, the gap between germline ends came to 17 bases. The CDR3 totals 15 residues. CDR3 DNA sequence: TGTGCCAGCAGCTTAGGGGGACGGCCGGAGGAAGAGCAGTTCTTC. Amino acids: CASSLGGRPEEEQFF.

This chain connects TRBV4-3 to TRBJ2-5; maybe TRBD2 (6 bases). CDR1 is LGHNA and CDR2 is YSLEER in the germline V gene. The CDR3 extends over 13 amino acids. The V end was cut by 2 bases, the J end by 13 bases, with 17 bases between. The CDR3 loop is CASSQLPGTPRYF. The CDR3 bases are TGCGCCAGCAGCCAACTCCCCGGGACTCCCAGGTACTTC.